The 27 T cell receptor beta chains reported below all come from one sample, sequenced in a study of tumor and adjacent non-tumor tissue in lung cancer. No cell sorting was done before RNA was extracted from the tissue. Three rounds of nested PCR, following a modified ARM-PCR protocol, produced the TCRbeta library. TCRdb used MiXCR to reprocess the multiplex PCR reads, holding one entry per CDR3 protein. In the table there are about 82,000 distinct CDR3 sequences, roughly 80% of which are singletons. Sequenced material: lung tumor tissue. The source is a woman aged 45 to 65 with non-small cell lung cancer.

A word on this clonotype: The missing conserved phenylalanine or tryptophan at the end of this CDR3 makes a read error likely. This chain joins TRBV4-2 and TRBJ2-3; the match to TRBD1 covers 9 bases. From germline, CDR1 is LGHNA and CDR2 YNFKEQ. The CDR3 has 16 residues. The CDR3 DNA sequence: TGTGCCAGCAGCCAAGGGACAGGGGTTACCACAGTTACGCAGTATTTG. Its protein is CASSQGTGVTTVTQYL.

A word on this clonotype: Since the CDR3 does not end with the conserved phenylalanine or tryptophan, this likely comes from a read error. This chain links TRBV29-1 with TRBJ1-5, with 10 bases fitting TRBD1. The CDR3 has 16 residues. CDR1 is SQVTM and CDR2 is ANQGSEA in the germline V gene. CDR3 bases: TGCAATGTACGAACTGGGACAGGGGCTAGCAATCAGCCCCAGCATCTT. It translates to CNVRTGTGASNQPQHL.

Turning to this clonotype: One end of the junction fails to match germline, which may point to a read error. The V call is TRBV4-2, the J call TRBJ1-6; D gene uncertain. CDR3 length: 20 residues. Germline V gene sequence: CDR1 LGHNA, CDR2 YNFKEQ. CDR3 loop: CASSQTRPRSDSSYNSPLHF. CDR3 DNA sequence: TGTGCTAGCAGCCAAACTCGCCCCCGTTCCGACTCGTCCTATAATTCACCCCTCCACTTT.

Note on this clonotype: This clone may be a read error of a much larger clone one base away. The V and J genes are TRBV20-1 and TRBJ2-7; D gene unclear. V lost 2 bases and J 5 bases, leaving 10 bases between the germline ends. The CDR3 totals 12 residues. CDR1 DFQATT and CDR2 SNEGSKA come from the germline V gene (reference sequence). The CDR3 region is CSARQDRNEQYF. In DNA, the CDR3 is TGCAGTGCTAGACAGGATCGGAACGAGCAGTACTTC.

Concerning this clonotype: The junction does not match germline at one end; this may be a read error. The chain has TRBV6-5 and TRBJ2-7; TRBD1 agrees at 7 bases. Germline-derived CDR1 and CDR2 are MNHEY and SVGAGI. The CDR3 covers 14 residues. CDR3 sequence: CASGYIGTAYEQYF. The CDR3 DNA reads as TGCGCCAGCGGTTACATCGGGACAGCCTACGAGCAATACTTC.

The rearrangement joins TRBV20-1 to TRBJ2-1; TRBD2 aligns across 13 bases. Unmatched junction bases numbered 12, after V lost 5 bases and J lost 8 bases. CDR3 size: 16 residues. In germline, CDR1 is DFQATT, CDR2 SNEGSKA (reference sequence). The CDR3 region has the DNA TGCAGTGCTCGTTCCGGGACTAGCGGGGCATGGGATGAGCAGTTCTTC. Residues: CSARSGTSGAWDEQFF.

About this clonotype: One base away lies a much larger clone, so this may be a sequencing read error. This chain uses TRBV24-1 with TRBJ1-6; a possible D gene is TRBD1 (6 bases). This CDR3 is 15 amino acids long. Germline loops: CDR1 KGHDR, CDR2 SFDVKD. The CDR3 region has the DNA TGTGCCACCAGTGATTCCGGGACAAATAATCCACCCCTCCACTTT. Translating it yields CATSDSGTNNPPLHF.

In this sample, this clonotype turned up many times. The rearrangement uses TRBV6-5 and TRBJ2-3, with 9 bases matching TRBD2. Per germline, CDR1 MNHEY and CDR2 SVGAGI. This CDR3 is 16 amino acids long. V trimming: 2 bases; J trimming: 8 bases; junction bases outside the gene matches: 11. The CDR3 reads CASSYRDSGRMGTQYF. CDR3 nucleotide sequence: TGTGCCAGCAGTTACCGGGACAGCGGGAGGATGGGTACGCAGTATTTT.

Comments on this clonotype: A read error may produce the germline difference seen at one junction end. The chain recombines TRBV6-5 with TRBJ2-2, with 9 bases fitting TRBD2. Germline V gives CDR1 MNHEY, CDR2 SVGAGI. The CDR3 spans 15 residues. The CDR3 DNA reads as TGTGTCAGCAGGCGGGAGGGCTTTTACATCGGGGAGCTGTTTTTT. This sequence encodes CVSRREGFYIGELFF.

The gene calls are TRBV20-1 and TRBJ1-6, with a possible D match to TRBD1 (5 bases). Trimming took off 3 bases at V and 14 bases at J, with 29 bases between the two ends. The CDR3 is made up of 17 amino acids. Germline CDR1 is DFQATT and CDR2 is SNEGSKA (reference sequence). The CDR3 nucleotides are TGCAGTGCTAGTATAAAAGGATTGAGCAGGGTCAGCTCATCCCTCCACTTT. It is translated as CSASIKGLSRVSSSLHF.

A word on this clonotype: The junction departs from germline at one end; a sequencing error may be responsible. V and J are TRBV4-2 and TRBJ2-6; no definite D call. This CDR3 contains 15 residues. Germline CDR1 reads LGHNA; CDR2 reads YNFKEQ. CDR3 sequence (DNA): TGTACCATCAGTCTCAGTCGCTCTGGGGTCAACGTCCTGACTTTC. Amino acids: CTISLSRSGVNVLTF.

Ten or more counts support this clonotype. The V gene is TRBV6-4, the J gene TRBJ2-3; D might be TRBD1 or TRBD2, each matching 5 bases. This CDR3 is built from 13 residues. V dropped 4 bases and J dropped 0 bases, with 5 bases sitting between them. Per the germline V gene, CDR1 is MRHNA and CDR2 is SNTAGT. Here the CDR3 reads CASSGDSTDTQYF. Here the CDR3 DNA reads TGTGCCAGCAGTGGGGACAGCACAGATACGCAGTATTTT.

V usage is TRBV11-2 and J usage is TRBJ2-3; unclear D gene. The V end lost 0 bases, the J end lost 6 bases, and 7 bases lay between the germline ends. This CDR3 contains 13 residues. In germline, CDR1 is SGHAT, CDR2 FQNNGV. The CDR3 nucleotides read TGTGCCAGCAGCTTAGATCGTTCGGATACGCAGTATTTT. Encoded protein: CASSLDRSDTQYF.

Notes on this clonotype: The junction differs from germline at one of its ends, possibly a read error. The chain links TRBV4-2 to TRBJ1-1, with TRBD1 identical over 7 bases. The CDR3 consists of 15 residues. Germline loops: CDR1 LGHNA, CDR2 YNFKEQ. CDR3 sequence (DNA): TGTGCCAGCAGCCCGCGGACAGGCATGAACACTGAAGCTTTTTTT. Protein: CASSPRTGMNTEAFF.

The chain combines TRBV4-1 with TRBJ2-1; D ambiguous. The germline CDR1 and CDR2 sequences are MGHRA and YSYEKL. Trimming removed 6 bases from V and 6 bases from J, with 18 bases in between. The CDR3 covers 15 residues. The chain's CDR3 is CASSGMLDLANEQFF. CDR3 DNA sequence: TGCGCCAGCAGTGGGATGTTGGACCTGGCCAATGAGCAGTTCTTC.

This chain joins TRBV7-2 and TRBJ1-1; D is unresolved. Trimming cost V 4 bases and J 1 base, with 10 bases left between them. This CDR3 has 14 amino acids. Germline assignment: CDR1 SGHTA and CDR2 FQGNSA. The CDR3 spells CASSSSQGNTEAFF. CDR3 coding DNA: TGTGCCAGCAGCTCCTCCCAAGGGAACACTGAAGCTTTCTTT.

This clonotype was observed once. DNA of the CDR3: TGTGCCAGCAGCCCGGCGGGTCACCCGCCTCCAGATACGCAGTATTTT. Protein sequence: CASSPAGHPPPDTQYF. This chain uses TRBV11-2 with TRBJ2-3, with a possible D match to TRBD2 (5 bases). The CDR3 is made up of 16 amino acids. Between the trimmed V and J ends, which lost 5 bases and 4 bases, there was a span of 19 bases. Germline lookup yields CDR1 SGHAT and CDR2 FQNNGV.

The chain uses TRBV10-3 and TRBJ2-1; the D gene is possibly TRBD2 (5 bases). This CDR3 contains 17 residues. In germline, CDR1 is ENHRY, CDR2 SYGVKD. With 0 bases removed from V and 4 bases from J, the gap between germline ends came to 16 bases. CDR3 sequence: CAISESVRGRDYNEQFF. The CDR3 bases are TGTGCCATCAGTGAGTCGGTCAGAGGCCGGGATTACAATGAGCAGTTCTTC.

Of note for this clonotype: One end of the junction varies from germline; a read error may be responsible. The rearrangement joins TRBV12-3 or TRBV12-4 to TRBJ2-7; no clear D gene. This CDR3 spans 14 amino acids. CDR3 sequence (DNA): TGTACCAGCAGTTTAACCAACCGTCTCCACGAGCAGTACTTC. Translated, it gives CTSSLTNRLHEQYF.

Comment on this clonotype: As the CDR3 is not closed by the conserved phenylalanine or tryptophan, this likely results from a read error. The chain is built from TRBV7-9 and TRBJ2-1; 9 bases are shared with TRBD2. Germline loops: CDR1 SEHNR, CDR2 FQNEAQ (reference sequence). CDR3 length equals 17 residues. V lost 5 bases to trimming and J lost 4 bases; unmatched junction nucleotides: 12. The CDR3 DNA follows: TGTGCCAGCAGCCCAAGGCCGACTAGCGGCCTTTACAATGAGCAGTTCTCC. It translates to CASSPRPTSGLYNEQFS.

The CDR3 DNA sequence: TGTGCCAGCAGCGACCCCGGGACTAGTGTACTCGGCGAGCAGTACTTC. It is translated as CASSDPGTSVLGEQYF. V gene TRBV11-1 combines with J gene TRBJ2-7, with TRBD2 matching over 8 bases. Germline CDR1 reads SGHAT; CDR2 reads FQDESV (reference sequence). The V gene end was trimmed by 5 bases and the J gene end by 6 bases; junction bases not matched to a gene: 15. This CDR3 is built from 16 residues.

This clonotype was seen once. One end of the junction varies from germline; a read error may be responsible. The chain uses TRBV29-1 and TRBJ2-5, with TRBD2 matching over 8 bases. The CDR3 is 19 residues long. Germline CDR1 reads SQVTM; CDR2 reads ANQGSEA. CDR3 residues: CSLEGSREGEKATQETHYF. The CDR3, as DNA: TGCAGCCTTGAAGGCAGTCGGGAGGGAGAAAAGGCGACCCAAGAGACCCATTACTTC.

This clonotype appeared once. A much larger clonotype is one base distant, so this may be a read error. CDR3 nucleotides: TGTGTCACCAAACGGGAGCGGTACAATGAGCAGTTCTTC. It encodes CVTKRERYNEQFF. This chain links TRBV24-1 with TRBJ2-1, with D possibly being TRBD2 (6 bases). Looked up from germline, CDR1 is KGHDR and CDR2 is SFDVKD. This CDR3 contains 13 residues.

The CDR3 sequence is CAINAAGVTKETQYF. The CDR3 DNA follows: TGTGCCATCAATGCAGCGGGAGTGACTAAAGAGACCCAGTACTTC. The V and J genes are TRBV10-3 and TRBJ2-5; 8 positions match TRBD2. Germline V CDR1 and CDR2: ENHRY, SYGVKD. This CDR3 is built from 15 residues. The V gene end was trimmed by 7 bases and the J gene end by 3 bases; junction bases not matched to a gene: 10.

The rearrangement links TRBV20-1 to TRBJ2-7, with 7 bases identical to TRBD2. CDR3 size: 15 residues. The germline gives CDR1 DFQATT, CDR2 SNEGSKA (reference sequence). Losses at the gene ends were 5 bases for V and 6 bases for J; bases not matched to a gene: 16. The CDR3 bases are TGCAGTGCTCGGGGGGAGTCTAGTGGAGGGATCGAGCAGTACTTC. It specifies CSARGESSGGIEQYF.

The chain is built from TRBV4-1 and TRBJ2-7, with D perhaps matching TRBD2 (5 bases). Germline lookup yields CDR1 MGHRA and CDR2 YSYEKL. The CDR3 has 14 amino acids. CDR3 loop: CGGRGKTTPCEQYF. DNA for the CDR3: TGCGGTGGGAGAGGGAAGACAACTCCCTGCGAGCAGTACTTC.

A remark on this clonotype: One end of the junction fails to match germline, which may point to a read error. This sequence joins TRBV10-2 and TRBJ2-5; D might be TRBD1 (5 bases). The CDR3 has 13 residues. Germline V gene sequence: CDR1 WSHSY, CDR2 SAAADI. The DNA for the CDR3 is TGCACCAGCAACCCCAGGGCCCAAGAGACCCAGTACTTC. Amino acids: CTSNPRAQETQYF.